Listed below are T cell receptor beta chains from one sample, sequenced in a study of blood T cell repertoires in COVID-19. Sequencing was performed with immunoSEQ multiplex PCR; in TCRdb, only in-frame clones are kept and a portion is missing. The data hold about 110,000 clones, with 80% to 90% observed a single time. Sequencing was carried out using peripheral blood. The receptors stem from a woman in her 70s with acute or convalescent COVID-19. Both conserved end residues are part of each CDR3. The D gene is left open where the match is weak. Some rows mark clone size as missing; the rest say once, few, many or name a class of expanded clone.

cdr3_nt cdr3_aa cdr3_length v_call d_call j_call clone_size
TGCGCCAGCAGCTTGTTACAGGCAGGCGAGCAGTACTTC CASSLLQAGEQYF 13 TRBV5-1 NA TRBJ2-7 NA
TGCGCCAGCAGCCAAGAAGTTCAGGGGCCCGAGCAGTACTTC CASSQEVQGPEQYF 14 TRBV4-3 NA TRBJ2-7 NA
TGCGCCAGCAGTGAGGGAGAAGATACGCAGTATTTT CASSEGEDTQYF 12 TRBV10-2 NA TRBJ2-3 NA
TGCGCCAGCAGCCGTTCGGCAGGGCTAGCGGGGGAGGGGGAGCTGTTTTTT CASSRSAGLAGEGELFF 17 TRBV4-3 TRBD2 TRBJ2-2 NA
TGCGCCAGCAGCCGGGTCAGGGGAGTTTACGAGCAGTACTTC CASSRVRGVYEQYF 14 TRBV4-3 NA TRBJ2-7 NA
TGTGCCAGCTCACCACCGGGACAGATGAATGAAAAACTGTTTTTT CASSPPGQMNEKLFF 15 TRBV18 TRBD1 TRBJ1-4 NA
TGTGCCAGCAGCTTAGGGACAGGGGGTACGGAGACCCAGTACTTC CASSLGTGGTETQYF 15 TRBV7-2 TRBD1 TRBJ2-5 NA
TGTGCCACCAGTGTTAGTCTAGCGGGAGAAGGAGAGACCCAGTACTTC CATSVSLAGEGETQYF 16 TRBV24-1 TRBD2 TRBJ2-5 NA
TGTGCCAGCAGTCAGTTACGGAACACTGAAGCTTTCTTT CASSQLRNTEAFF 13 TRBV14 NA TRBJ1-1 NA
TGTGCCAGCAGCCCCAGGGGACGGAACACTGAAGCTTTCTTT CASSPRGRNTEAFF 14 TRBV7-9 NA TRBJ1-1 NA
TGTGCCAGCAGTAACCAGGGACTAGAGAGGGGGGAGCTGTTTTTT CASSNQGLERGELFF 15 TRBV6-5 TRBD2 TRBJ2-2 few
TGTGCCAGCCGGGGACAGACCTACGAGCAGTACTTC CASRGQTYEQYF 12 TRBV2 TRBD1 TRBJ2-7 NA
TGTGCCACCAGTGATTCGCTTAGCGGGGGGTACCAAGAGACCCAGTACTTC CATSDSLSGGYQETQYF 17 TRBV24-1 TRBD2 TRBJ2-5 once
TGTGCCTGGCACCGGGACTTCCACAGGACTGAAGCTTTCTTT CAWHRDFHRTEAFF 14 TRBV30 NA TRBJ1-1 NA
TGTGCCAGCATACCGGGGACTAGCGGTCTTTACAATGAGCAGTTCTTC CASIPGTSGLYNEQFF 16 TRBV28 TRBD2 TRBJ2-1 few
TGTGCCACCAGCAGAGAGAACAGCCAGTCTGAGACGCAGTATTTT CATSRENSQSETQYF 15 TRBV15 NA TRBJ2-3 few
TGTGCCAGCAGCCGACCCTTTACAGGGAAATACAATGAGCAGTTCTTC CASSRPFTGKYNEQFF 16 TRBV11-2 NA TRBJ2-1 NA
TGCGCCAGCAGCCACGTGGTCGGCGGGGGGAACTACAATGAGCAGTTCTTC CASSHVVGGGNYNEQFF 17 TRBV4-3 TRBD2 TRBJ2-1 NA
TGTGCCAGCAGCCTGACAGGGGACTATGGCTACACCTTC CASSLTGDYGYTF 13 TRBV5-5 TRBD1 TRBJ1-2 NA
TGTGCCAGTAGTCCTTCAAACCAGAGGGTAGGGCAGCCCCAGCATTTT CASSPSNQRVGQPQHF 16 TRBV19 NA TRBJ1-5 few
TGTGCCAGCACCTTTTCTCGCCCTTATGTTTCTGACAGCTCCTACGAGCAGTACTTC CASTFSRPYVSDSSYEQYF 19 TRBV28 NA TRBJ2-7 NA
TGTGCCTGGAGTGTAACCGGGAGAGATGAGCAGTTCTTC CAWSVTGRDEQFF 13 TRBV30 NA TRBJ2-1 NA
TGCGCCAGCAGCTCCGGGACAGGGGGTATTTGGGAGACCCAGTACTTC CASSSGTGGIWETQYF 16 TRBV5-1 TRBD1 TRBJ2-5 NA
TGCGCCAGCAGCCACGGGACTAGCGGGGGGGCCGGGTTCATGGAGACCCAGTACTTC CASSHGTSGGAGFMETQYF 19 TRBV5-1 TRBD2 TRBJ2-5 NA
TGTGCCAGCAGTTTAGCGGGAGGCTACGAGCAGTACTTC CASSLAGGYEQYF 13 TRBV27 TRBD2 TRBJ2-7 NA
TGTGCCAGCAGCGATATGGACAGCCTATATGGCTACACCTTC CASSDMDSLYGYTF 14 TRBV7-2 NA TRBJ1-2 NA
TGTGCCAGCAGCTTACAGGGCTACTACAATGAGCAGTTCTTC CASSLQGYYNEQFF 14 TRBV7-8 NA TRBJ2-1 NA
TGTGCCTGGAGTCCCGCCTCCCAGGGTCTCGGAACTGAAGCTTTCTTT CAWSPASQGLGTEAFF 16 TRBV30 NA TRBJ1-1 NA
TGTGCCAGTAGTATGGGGGACAGGGGTGAAGCTTTCTTT CASSMGDRGEAFF 13 TRBV19 TRBD1 TRBJ1-1 once
TGTGCCAGCAGTCACGGGGACAGGGTGAATCAGCCCCAGCATTTT CASSHGDRVNQPQHF 15 TRBV6-2/TRBV6-3 TRBD1 TRBJ1-5 NA
TGCGCCAGCAGCCTCGACAGGGCTGAGACCCAGTACTTC CASSLDRAETQYF 13 TRBV4-3 TRBD1 TRBJ2-5 NA
TGTGCCAGTAGTCCTACGCCGACACTTTCTGGGGCCAACGTCCTGACTTTC CASSPTPTLSGANVLTF 17 TRBV19 NA TRBJ2-6 NA
TGTGCCAGCAGCCTACAGGGTTACGAGCAGTACTTC CASSLQGYEQYF 12 TRBV2 NA TRBJ2-7 NA
TGTGCCAGCAGTGGGGCAGGTTCCTACAATGAGCAGTTCTTC CASSGAGSYNEQFF 14 TRBV28 NA TRBJ2-1 NA
TGTGCCAGCAGCGGTAGCGGGAGACGGTACAATGAGCAGTTCTTC CASSGSGRRYNEQFF 15 TRBV7-2 TRBD2 TRBJ2-1 once
TGTGCCAGCAGCCAGGCCGGGACAGGGGTATACGAGCAGTACTTC CASSQAGTGVYEQYF 15 TRBV3-1/TRBV3-2 TRBD1 TRBJ2-7 NA
TGTGCCAGCAGCGTACAGGGCTCCTACAATGAGCAGTTCTTC CASSVQGSYNEQFF 14 TRBV6-5 NA TRBJ2-1 NA
TGTGCCAGTAGGGCACCGGGGCAGCCCCAGCATTTT CASRAPGQPQHF 12 TRBV19 NA TRBJ1-5 few
TGTGCCAGTAGTGAGCAGGGGGCGCCTGAAGGCGAAAAACTGTTTTTT CASSEQGAPEGEKLFF 16 TRBV19 TRBD1 TRBJ1-4 NA
TGTGCCAGCAGTTTGGACAGTTATAATTCACCCCTCCACTTT CASSLDSYNSPLHF 14 TRBV27 NA TRBJ1-6 few
TGTGCCAGCAGTTCTTGGGGACAGGGGTGGACTGAAGCTTTCTTT CASSSWGQGWTEAFF 15 TRBV6-2/TRBV6-3 TRBD1 TRBJ1-1 NA
TGTGCCAGCAGCCAAAGGGGGATTACTACGGGGAATGAGCAGTTCTTC CASSQRGITTGNEQFF 16 TRBV3-1/TRBV3-2 NA TRBJ2-1 NA
TGTGCCAGCAGTTATAAGGGGGCGGAGGAAAAACTGTTTTTT CASSYKGAEEKLFF 14 TRBV6-5 TRBD1 TRBJ1-4 NA
TGTGCCAGCAGCCGCTTAGGGGGCGCGTTCTATGGCTACACCTTC CASSRLGGAFYGYTF 15 TRBV28 TRBD1 TRBJ1-2 NA
TGTGCCAGTAGTATCGGAGAGACAGGGGGTACAGATACGCAGTATTTT CASSIGETGGTDTQYF 16 TRBV19 TRBD1 TRBJ2-3 few
TGTGCCAGCAGCCAAGGGGGGGGCGGCGGGACCCCCTCCTACGAGCAGTACTTC CASSQGGGGGTPSYEQYF 18 TRBV4-2 NA TRBJ2-7 NA
TGCAGTGCTAGTTCGGGAGGCTCCTACGAGCAGTACTTC CSASSGGSYEQYF 13 TRBV20-1 TRBD2 TRBJ2-7 NA
TGTGCCAGCAGTCGTCAGGACCCTAGCGGGACAAGCGAGCAGTACTTC CASSRQDPSGTSEQYF 16 TRBV27 TRBD2 TRBJ2-7 NA
TGTGCCAGCAGTCCGCCCCGGGACAATGATCAGCCCCAGCATTTT CASSPPRDNDQPQHF 15 TRBV6-5 NA TRBJ1-5 NA
TGTGCCAGTAGTAAAAGGACAGGGGGCGACAATCAGCCCCAGCATTTT CASSKRTGGDNQPQHF 16 TRBV19 TRBD1 TRBJ1-5 NA
TGTGCCAGTAGTACTAACAGGGTCCTGTTCACTGAAGCTTTCTTT CASSTNRVLFTEAFF 15 TRBV19 NA TRBJ1-1 NA
TGTGCCACCAGCAGAGACTTCAGGGGGACCCAGTACTTC CATSRDFRGTQYF 13 TRBV15 NA TRBJ2-5 NA
TGTGCCAGCAGGACGGGACAGAGATACGAGCAGTACTTC CASRTGQRYEQYF 13 TRBV27 TRBD1 TRBJ2-7 NA
TGTGCCAGCAGTCGCACCGGGACAGGGGGCTTCGAAGCTTTCTTT CASSRTGTGGFEAFF 15 TRBV28 TRBD1 TRBJ1-1 NA
TGCGCCAGCAGCAGACAGGGGACTAACTATGGCTACACCTTC CASSRQGTNYGYTF 14 TRBV5-1 TRBD1 TRBJ1-2 NA
TGTGCCAGCATTCCAGCGGGGCGCTACAATGAGCAGTTCTTC CASIPAGRYNEQFF 14 TRBV2 TRBD2 TRBJ2-1 NA
TGTGCCTGGAGGGGAGTAGCGGGACCTTACGAGCAGTACTTC CAWRGVAGPYEQYF 14 TRBV30 TRBD2 TRBJ2-7 NA